This TCR beta chain was profiled in a study of T cells in narcolepsy. Findings and caveats of the study: Reportedly, autoreactive clonotypes were serially detected in patients' blood but not controls'.

In the case of this clone: The antigen is not known.

TCRdb's copy holds only in-frame clones and misses some; the assay was immunoSEQ multiplex PCR. This table holds over 25,000 clones, around nine tenths found once. The V gene lost 3 bases and the J gene lost 0 bases, with 8 bases spanning the gap. The germline CDR1 and CDR2 sequences are MNHEY and SVGAGI. CDR3 length equals 14 residues. The receptor's source is a human donor with narcolepsy. The gene calls are TRBV6-5 and TRBJ1-2; D possibly corresponds to TRBD1 (5 bases). Sequencing was performed on CD45RA- memory CD4+ T cells from PBMCs. The CDR3 nucleotides read TGTGCCAGCAGTTATTCGGACACTAACTATGGCTACACCTTC. This sequence encodes CASSYSDTNYGYTF.